Listed below are T cell receptor beta chains from one sample, sequenced in a study of blood T cell repertoires in COVID-19. Only in-frame clones appear in the TCRdb table, and some are missing; sequencing was by immunoSEQ multiplex PCR. The sample contains over 400,000 clones, roughly 90% of which appear only once. The sequencing input was peripheral blood. These TCRs come from a young woman with active or convalescent COVID-19. Both conserved end residues are part of each CDR3. A D gene is named only where the DNA matches it firmly. A row's size may be missing; if present it is once, few, many or a size class.

j_gene,v_gene,d_gene,abundance,CDR3aa,CDR3nt
TRBJ2-2,TRBV5-1,NA,NA,CASSLPEGSHELFF,TGCGCCAGCAGCTTGCCGGAGGGCTCCCACGAGCTGTTTTTT
TRBJ2-5,TRBV5-6,TRBD1,NA,CASSWDREETQYF,TGTGCCAGCAGCTGGGACAGGGAAGAGACCCAGTACTTC
TRBJ2-2,TRBV3-1/TRBV3-2,NA,NA,CASSQRRTSELFF,TGTGCCAGCAGCCAAAGGAGAACGTCGGAGCTGTTTTTT
TRBJ2-1,TRBV5-1,NA,NA,CASSLGLDEQFF,TGCGCCAGCAGCCTGGGACTTGATGAGCAGTTCTTC
TRBJ2-2,TRBV19,TRBD1,NA,CASSIGTGGHTGELFF,TGTGCCAGTAGTATCGGGACAGGGGGTCACACCGGGGAGCTGTTTTTT
TRBJ2-2,TRBV19,TRBD2,NA,CASGLATGELFF,TGTGCCAGTGGACTAGCGACCGGGGAGCTGTTTTTT
TRBJ2-4,TRBV5-1,NA,NA,CASSPGADIGHIQYF,TGCGCCAGCAGCCCCGGCGCGGACATAGGGCACATTCAGTACTTC
TRBJ2-4,TRBV19,TRBD2,NA,CASRLDGGDIQYF,TGTGCCAGTAGATTGGACGGGGGGGACATTCAGTACTTC
TRBJ2-2,TRBV5-6,TRBD2,NA,CASSFWTSGGNTGELFF,TGTGCCAGCAGCTTTTGGACTAGCGGGGGGAACACCGGGGAGCTGTTTTTT
TRBJ1-1,TRBV15,NA,NA,CATSPRVNTEAFF,TGTGCCACCAGCCCCAGGGTAAACACTGAAGCTTTCTTT
TRBJ2-7,TRBV10-3,TRBD1,NA,CAIRFGTGSYEQYF,TGTGCCATCAGGTTTGGGACAGGATCCTACGAGCAGTACTTC
TRBJ1-2,TRBV12-3/TRBV12-4,NA,NA,CASSIGYHGYTF,TGTGCCAGCAGTATCGGGTATCATGGCTACACCTTC
TRBJ2-1,TRBV6-5,TRBD2,NA,CASRDPGGEQFF,TGTGCCAGCAGGGACCCGGGGGGTGAGCAGTTCTTC
TRBJ2-1,TRBV28,TRBD1,NA,CASSLPSGQQQNEQFF,TGTGCCAGCAGTTTACCCTCGGGACAGCAGCAAAATGAGCAGTTCTTC
TRBJ1-3,TRBV6-1,NA,NA,CASSEQTPQSSGNTIYF,TGTGCCAGCAGTGAACAAACCCCACAGAGCTCTGGAAACACCATATATTTT
TRBJ2-3,TRBV28,TRBD2,NA,CASSPSWVAGEGTQYF,TGTGCCAGCAGTCCGTCATGGGTAGCGGGAGAAGGAACGCAGTATTTT
TRBJ2-1,TRBV5-1,NA,once,CASSVWRADIHEQFF,TGCGCCAGCAGCGTTTGGAGGGCCGATATCCATGAGCAGTTCTTC
TRBJ2-7,TRBV5-1,NA,NA,CASSLAPEIEQYF,TGCGCCAGCAGCTTGGCTCCAGAAATCGAGCAGTACTTC
TRBJ2-7,TRBV6-5,TRBD1,many,CASNTGQGEQYF,TGTGCCAGCAATACGGGACAGGGCGAGCAGTACTTC
TRBJ1-1,TRBV14,NA,NA,CASSHPTPNTEAFF,TGTGCCAGCAGCCATCCCACACCGAACACTGAAGCTTTCTTT
TRBJ1-2,TRBV7-8,TRBD1,NA,CASSLGTGVGYGYTF,TGTGCCAGCAGCTTGGGGACAGGGGTTGGCTATGGCTACACCTTC
TRBJ2-3,TRBV14,TRBD2,NA,CASSLQGLAGYTQYF,TGTGCCAGCAGCTTACAGGGACTAGCGGGTTATACGCAGTATTTT
TRBJ1-1,TRBV5-6,TRBD1,NA,CASSQLGQGSNTEAFF,TGTGCCAGCAGCCAGCTAGGACAGGGATCAAACACTGAAGCTTTCTTT
TRBJ1-1,TRBV14,NA,once,CASSPQRRGNTEAFF,TGTGCCAGCAGCCCTCAAAGGAGAGGGAACACTGAAGCTTTCTTT
TRBJ1-1,TRBV11-2,NA,NA,CASTLIHDREAFF,TGTGCCAGCACCTTGATACACGACAGAGAAGCTTTCTTT
TRBJ2-1,TRBV5-8,NA,once,CASSPVWAGLYNEQFF,TGTGCCAGCAGCCCTGTTTGGGCGGGACTGTACAATGAGCAGTTCTTC
TRBJ2-7,TRBV19,TRBD2,NA,CASSTGLAGLYEQYF,TGTGCCAGTAGTACGGGACTAGCGGGACTCTACGAGCAGTACTTC
TRBJ1-1,TRBV2,TRBD1,NA,CASSDRGQGTEAFF,TGTGCCAGCAGTGACAGGGGGCAAGGGACTGAAGCTTTCTTT
TRBJ2-2,TRBV4-2,TRBD2,NA,CASSLILAVNTGELFF,TGTGCCAGCAGCCTGATCCTAGCGGTGAACACCGGGGAGCTGTTTTTT
TRBJ2-7,TRBV29-1,TRBD1,NA,CSVVSQGAYEQYF,TGCAGCGTTGTAAGCCAGGGGGCCTACGAGCAGTACTTC
TRBJ2-5,TRBV19,NA,NA,CASSFGLGETQYF,TGTGCCAGTAGTTTTGGACTGGGGGAGACCCAGTACTTC
TRBJ2-5,TRBV7-2,NA,NA,CASSPSTGVGETQYF,TGTGCCAGCAGCCCAAGTACCGGGGTCGGGGAGACCCAGTACTTC
TRBJ1-1,TRBV6-5,NA,NA,CASSLYRVDTEAFF,TGTGCCAGCAGCCTCTACAGGGTGGACACTGAAGCTTTCTTT
TRBJ1-1,TRBV12-3/TRBV12-4,NA,few,CASSLGQKTEAFF,TGTGCCAGCAGTTTGGGGCAAAAAACTGAAGCTTTCTTT
TRBJ1-6,TRBV6-5,TRBD1,few,CASRQGQLNSPLHF,TGTGCCAGCAGACAGGGACAGCTCAATTCACCCCTCCACTTT
TRBJ2-3,TRBV5-4,NA,NA,CASSAENTQYF,TGTGCCAGCAGCGCCGAGAATACGCAGTATTTT
TRBJ1-1,TRBV7-2,TRBD1,NA,CASSLGAGQGRDTEAFF,TGTGCCAGCAGCTTAGGAGCGGGACAGGGCCGGGACACTGAAGCTTTCTTT
TRBJ2-7,TRBV27,TRBD2,once,CASSTGLAAASRQYF,TGTGCCAGCAGTACCGGACTAGCGGCCGCCTCGAGGCAGTACTTC
TRBJ2-1,TRBV10-3,TRBD1,NA,CAIRGQGNEQFF,TGTGCCATCAGGGGACAGGGGAATGAGCAGTTCTTC
TRBJ2-5,TRBV11-3,NA,once,CASSSVAGETQYF,TGTGCCAGCAGCTCCGTGGCAGGAGAGACCCAGTACTTC
TRBJ1-1,TRBV7-9,NA,once,CASSPQDSMNTEAFF,TGTGCCAGCAGCCCCCAGGACAGCATGAACACTGAAGCTTTCTTT
TRBJ1-1,TRBV19,NA,NA,CASSIEGGMNTEAFF,TGTGCCAGTAGTATAGAGGGAGGGATGAACACTGAAGCTTTCTTT
TRBJ2-7,TRBV30,TRBD1,NA,CAWSPGGEQYF,TGTGCCTGGAGCCCAGGGGGCGAGCAGTACTTC
TRBJ1-1,TRBV7-9,NA,NA,CASSHGGIEAFF,TGTGCCAGCAGCCATGGGGGGATTGAAGCTTTCTTT
TRBJ1-4,TRBV30,NA,NA,CAWSQNRPVETNEKLFF,TGTGCCTGGAGTCAAAACAGACCGGTTGAGACTAATGAAAAACTGTTTTTT
TRBJ2-2,TRBV7-7,NA,few,CASSLSPTAGELFF,TGTGCCAGCAGCTTAAGTCCCACAGCCGGGGAGCTGTTTTTT
TRBJ2-2,TRBV4-1,NA,NA,CASSYNTGELFF,TGCGCCAGCAGCTATAACACCGGGGAGCTGTTTTTT